Listed below are T cell receptor beta chains from one sample, sequenced in a study of blood T cells in healthy people across ages. MiXCR, run by TCRdb on the 5' RACE reads, gives a single entry per CDR3 protein. The sample lists some 730,000 distinct CDR3 sequences, about 20% occurring once. The sample taken for sequencing was blood. These receptors were taken from a man between 65 and 85 years old in good health. The CDR3 runs from the conserved cysteine through the conserved F or W.

TRBJ1-3	TRBV12-3/TRBV12-4	CASSSGRSPIYF
TRBJ2-2	TRBV19	CASHPGTGITGELFF
TRBJ1-2	TRBV6-6	CASRTNYGYTF
TRBJ2-5	TRBV20-1	CSARDGIVRAQETQYF
TRBJ1-2	TRBV18	CASSRLDTNYGYTF
TRBJ2-5	TRBV29-1	CSVAGSGQKETQYF
TRBJ2-4	TRBV20-1	CSAPLNSENIQYF
TRBJ2-6	TRBV27	CASSWDRSSSGANVLTF
TRBJ2-5	TRBV12-3/TRBV12-4	CASSFLREETQYF
TRBJ1-1	TRBV29-1	CTSQIRMDTEAFF
TRBJ2-3	TRBV5-1	CASSLAGQFTDTQYF
TRBJ1-2	TRBV3-1	CASSSMTLTNYGYTF
-	TRBV7-8	CASSPSGRTDSEQFF
TRBJ2-5	TRBV29-1	CSVGSLGGETQYF
TRBJ2-1	TRBV7-2	CASSLVFLAGSLSDEQFF
-	TRBV12-3/TRBV12-4	CASRKAPSNEQFF
TRBJ1-2	TRBV20-1	CSAEIGYGYTF
TRBJ2-5	TRBV25-1	CASSSFTGSGETQYF
TRBJ2-3	TRBV12-3/TRBV12-4	CASRLQVGDTQYF
TRBJ2-3	TRBV5-1	CASSTSAHTDTQYF
TRBJ1-1	TRBV14	CASSQDQGFLLEAFF
TRBJ1-4	TRBV27	CASSPCGGSGEKLFF
-	TRBV11-2	CASSLVLAAQTHNEQFF
TRBJ1-4	TRBV12-3/TRBV12-4	CASSSQGAGNEKLFF
TRBJ2-3	TRBV20-1	CSARAASGGYTDTQYF
TRBJ2-1	TRBV10-3	CAISERVHEQFF
TRBJ1-4	TRBV28	CASSKDQGTGNEKLFF
TRBJ2-2	TRBV20-1	CSAIDRGRTGELFF
TRBJ2-5	TRBV5-5	CASRDGWGVRQETQYF
TRBJ1-3	TRBV7-9	CASSFTGDGNTIYF
TRBJ2-1	TRBV21-1	CASSRGRTPQGVHNEQFF
TRBJ2-3	TRBV28	CASISGGPSTDTQYF
TRBJ1-2	TRBV5-6	CASSLAVTNTNYGYTF
-	TRBV6-2/TRBV6-3	CASKPGLRYNEQFF
TRBJ2-3	TRBV12-3/TRBV12-4	CASSLTSGATDTQYF
TRBJ2-3	TRBV7-9	CASSLLRRSDTQYF
TRBJ2-1	TRBV11-3	CASSLPSRVEQFF
TRBJ1-2	TRBV24-1	CATSDSPTGAYGYTF
TRBJ2-6	TRBV19	CASSHAWGPGANVLTF
TRBJ2-1	TRBV20-1	CSAPIRDPQYSVRYNEQFF
TRBJ1-4	TRBV3-1	CASRSRGQGNEKLFF
TRBJ1-1	TRBV4-3	CASSQEEGRVTEAFF
TRBJ1-5	TRBV18	CASSPLEGTHQPQHF
TRBJ2-7	TRBV6-5	CATVNRASYEQYF
TRBJ2-1	TRBV12-3/TRBV12-4	CASSLVSAGGGEQFF
TRBJ2-1	TRBV14	CASSQSSRRSYNEQFF
TRBJ1-4	TRBV5-8	CASSYGTGANEKLFF
TRBJ1-2	TRBV6-4	CTSSDSGGYGYTF
TRBJ1-5	TRBV20-1	CSARSPGQNSNQPQHF
TRBJ1-2	TRBV20-1	CSARVQPPENYGYTF
TRBJ2-7	TRBV3-1	CASSQAGTQLEQYF
TRBJ2-1	TRBV12-3/TRBV12-4	CASSFDGRSSYNEQFF
TRBJ2-3	TRBV5-1	CASSLEGGGVADTQCF
TRBJ1-1	TRBV7-9	CASSFPGQGLTEAFF
TRBJ2-5	TRBV12-3/TRBV12-4	CASSFAPSGTQYF
TRBJ2-2	TRBV7-6	CASSPGLANTGELFF
TRBJ2-3	TRBV4-3	CASSRAPTGAGDTQYF
TRBJ2-1	TRBV7-2	CASSLVSSGTQSSYNEQFF
TRBJ2-5	TRBV12-3/TRBV12-4	CASSLDLLRGPEETQYF
TRBJ1-4	TRBV11-2	CASSFWGQISEKLFF